Listed below are T cell receptor beta chains from one sample, sequenced in a study of cytomegalovirus exposure and HLA in healthy donors. The assay was immunoSEQ multiplex PCR, and TCRdb's table has in-frame clones only and misses some. The repertoire holds 50,000 to 70,000 clones, with more than 70% as singletons. The sample taken for sequencing was PBMCs. These receptors were taken from a man aged 30-40 years in good health and CMV-seropositive. Both conserved end residues are part of each CDR3. D genes are given only for firm matches. Clone size is given for some rows only: seen once, a few or many times, or a class if the clone is expanded.

V: TRBV13; size: NA; D: NA; J: TRBJ2-7; DNA: TGTGCCAGCAGCCCCCCGGGGTACGAGCAGTACTTC; CDR3: CASSPPGYEQYF
V: TRBV6-6; size: once; D: TRBD2; J: TRBJ2-7; DNA: TGTGCCAGCAGTTACCGGACTAGCGGTTCCTACGAGCAGTACTTC; CDR3: CASSYRTSGSYEQYF
V: TRBV10-1; size: NA; D: NA; J: TRBJ1-1; DNA: TGCGCCAGCAGTGAGTCGGGCAATGGTGCTTTCTTT; CDR3: CASSESGNGAFF
V: TRBV28; size: NA; D: TRBD2; J: TRBJ2-3; DNA: TGTGCCAGCAGTGACCCTGGTCTAGCGGGGGGGAGAGATACGCAGTATTTT; CDR3: CASSDPGLAGGRDTQYF
V: TRBV6-5; size: NA; D: TRBD1; J: TRBJ2-3; DNA: TGTGCCAGCAGTTACCTGACAGGGAACCCAGATACGCAGTATTTT; CDR3: CASSYLTGNPDTQYF
V: TRBV30; size: NA; D: TRBD2; J: TRBJ2-5; DNA: TGTGCCTGGAGTGTGGGGGGACTAGCGGGGGGACAAGAGACCCAGTACTTC; CDR3: CAWSVGGLAGGQETQYF
V: TRBV10-3; size: NA; D: NA; J: TRBJ1-1; DNA: TGTGCCATCAGCTCACAGGGTCTGAACACTGAAGCTTTCTTT; CDR3: CAISSQGLNTEAFF
V: TRBV9; size: NA; D: NA; J: TRBJ2-3; DNA: TGTGCCAGCAGCGTAGCTGGGGGGGGGCCGGGAGATACGCAGTATTTT; CDR3: CASSVAGGGPGDTQYF
V: TRBV2; size: NA; D: NA; J: TRBJ1-6; DNA: TGTGCCAGCAGCGAACGGGGGGCTCTGGGGGATTCACCCCTCCACTTT; CDR3: CASSERGALGDSPLHF
V: TRBV30; size: NA; D: NA; J: TRBJ1-1; DNA: TGTGCCTGGTGGGTCCAGGGCTCGGGCACTGAAGCTTTCTTT; CDR3: CAWWVQGSGTEAFF
V: TRBV5-6; size: once; D: NA; J: TRBJ2-2; DNA: TGTGCCAGCAGCTTGGCTGACGGGACCGGGGAGCTGTTTTTT; CDR3: CASSLADGTGELFF
V: TRBV29-1; size: NA; D: NA; J: TRBJ2-1; DNA: TGCAGCGTTGAGGGCAGGGTGAATGAGCAGTTCTTC; CDR3: CSVEGRVNEQFF
V: TRBV5-5; size: NA; D: TRBD1; J: TRBJ2-5; DNA: TGTGCCAGCAGCTTCCGACAGGGGTCCGGAGAGACCCAGTACTTC; CDR3: CASSFRQGSGETQYF
V: TRBV30; size: NA; D: TRBD1; J: TRBJ2-7; DNA: TGTGCCTGCCATAGACAGGGGGGCTACGAGCAGTACTTC; CDR3: CACHRQGGYEQYF
V: TRBV28; size: NA; D: TRBD2; J: TRBJ2-3; DNA: TGTGCCAGCAGGAGCGGGGGGAAGGAAACAGATACGCAGTATTTT; CDR3: CASRSGGKETDTQYF
V: TRBV6-5; size: NA; D: TRBD1; J: TRBJ1-6; DNA: TGTGCCAGCAGCCTTGACAGGGGAACGAATTCACCCCTCCACTTT; CDR3: CASSLDRGTNSPLHF
V: TRBV27; size: NA; D: TRBD1; J: TRBJ1-5; DNA: TGTGCCAGCAGTTCGGACAGGGAGGTGAGTCAGCCCCAGCATTTT; CDR3: CASSSDREVSQPQHF
V: TRBV5-1; size: NA; D: TRBD2; J: TRBJ2-1; DNA: TGCGCCAGCAGCTCTAGCGGGGGGGCGGGTTATCATGAGCAGTTCTTC; CDR3: CASSSSGGAGYHEQFF
V: TRBV11-1; size: NA; D: NA; J: TRBJ1-1; DNA: TGTGCCAGCAGCTTAGTCGGGAACACTGAAGCTTTCTTT; CDR3: CASSLVGNTEAFF
V: TRBV10-3; size: few; D: NA; J: TRBJ1-2; DNA: TGTGCCATCACGACTACGGGCTATGGCTACACCTTC; CDR3: CAITTTGYGYTF
V: TRBV9; size: NA; D: TRBD1; J: TRBJ1-1; DNA: TGTGCCAGCAGCGTAGCTAGGACAGGGAGGGAAGCTTTCTTT; CDR3: CASSVARTGREAFF
V: TRBV7-9; size: NA; D: NA; J: TRBJ2-2; DNA: TGTGCCAGCAGCTTACAGTCCACCGGGGAGCTGTTTTTT; CDR3: CASSLQSTGELFF
V: TRBV27; size: NA; D: TRBD1; J: TRBJ1-2; DNA: TGTGCCAGCAGTTTATCTGGGACAGGGGGCTATGGCTACACCTTC; CDR3: CASSLSGTGGYGYTF
V: TRBV7-3; size: NA; D: NA; J: TRBJ1-2; DNA: TGTGCCAGCAGCTTAAACAGTAACTATGGCTACACCTTC; CDR3: CASSLNSNYGYTF
V: TRBV5-1; size: NA; D: TRBD1; J: TRBJ2-1; DNA: TGCGCCAGCAGCTTGGCCGGGACAGGGTCTAATGAGCAGTTCTTC; CDR3: CASSLAGTGSNEQFF
V: TRBV4-2; size: NA; D: TRBD2; J: TRBJ2-5; DNA: TGTGCCAGCAGCCAAGTAGCGACTAGCGGGTCAAAGACCCAGTACTTC; CDR3: CASSQVATSGSKTQYF
V: TRBV19; size: once; D: TRBD2; J: TRBJ2-2; DNA: TGTGCCAGTAGTGTCGGACTAGCGGGGGCCGGGGAGCTGTTTTTT; CDR3: CASSVGLAGAGELFF
V: TRBV7-9; size: NA; D: NA; J: TRBJ1-3; DNA: TGTGCCAGCACCGGGGGAAACACCATATATTTT; CDR3: CASTGGNTIYF
V: TRBV28; size: few; D: NA; J: TRBJ2-7; DNA: TGTGCCAGCACCCTAGGGACCCGGGACAAATCCTTC; CDR3: CASTLGTRDKSF
V: TRBV7-3; size: NA; D: TRBD1; J: TRBJ2-6; DNA: TGTGCCAGCAGCTTGGGCAGGGGGACTGGGGCCAACGTCCTGACTTTC; CDR3: CASSLGRGTGANVLTF
V: TRBV27; size: NA; D: NA; J: TRBJ2-3; DNA: TGTGCCAGCAGTCCCAAGGTCGCGGACACAGATACGCAGTATTTT; CDR3: CASSPKVADTDTQYF
V: TRBV5-5; size: few; D: NA; J: TRBJ2-2; DNA: TGTGCCAGCAGTCACGGGGAGCTGTTTTTT; CDR3: CASSHGELFF
V: TRBV15; size: NA; D: TRBD1; J: TRBJ1-2; DNA: TGTGCCACCAACCCATCGACAGGGATCTATGGCTACACCTTC; CDR3: CATNPSTGIYGYTF
V: TRBV12-2; size: NA; D: NA; J: TRBJ2-7; DNA: TGTGCAAGTCGCTTAGTGACTAGCGGGGGGTACGAGCAGTACTTC; CDR3: CASRLVTSGGYEQYF
V: TRBV29-1; size: few; D: TRBD1; J: TRBJ1-2; DNA: TGCAGCGGGATGCTCGGACAGGGGTATGGCTACACCTTC; CDR3: CSGMLGQGYGYTF
V: TRBV19; size: NA; D: NA; J: TRBJ2-3; DNA: TGTGCCAGTACACAGGCGACACTCCTCACAGATACGCAGTATTTT; CDR3: CASTQATLLTDTQYF
V: TRBV6-4; size: once; D: NA; J: TRBJ2-3; DNA: TGTGCCAGCAGTGACGCTATCACAGATACGCAGTATTTT; CDR3: CASSDAITDTQYF
V: TRBV2; size: NA; D: NA; J: TRBJ1-3; DNA: TGTGCCAGCAGTGAGCAGGGATATGAAAACACCATATATTTT; CDR3: CASSEQGYENTIYF
V: TRBV5-1; size: NA; D: TRBD1; J: TRBJ1-5; DNA: TGCGCCAGCAGCTTGGACGGACAGGACCAGCCCCAGCATTTT; CDR3: CASSLDGQDQPQHF
V: TRBV20-1; size: NA; D: NA; J: TRBJ1-2; DNA: TGCAGTGCTACAGTCTATGGCTACACCTTC; CDR3: CSATVYGYTF
V: TRBV7-7; size: NA; D: NA; J: TRBJ2-2; DNA: TGTGCCAGCACCGTGGGTCGACAGCCCAGGACCGGGGAGCTGTTTTTT; CDR3: CASTVGRQPRTGELFF
V: TRBV7-3; size: NA; D: TRBD2; J: TRBJ2-3; DNA: TGTGCCAGCAGCCTCGGACTAGCGGGGGCAAGCACAGATACGCAGTATTTT; CDR3: CASSLGLAGASTDTQYF
V: TRBV7-9; size: NA; D: NA; J: TRBJ1-1; DNA: TGTGCCAGCAGCCAGCGGCCTTACACTGAAGCTTTCTTT; CDR3: CASSQRPYTEAFF
V: TRBV4-3; size: NA; D: TRBD1; J: TRBJ2-1; DNA: TGCGCCAGCAGCCAGCGGGACAGGGCTTGTGAGCAGTTCTTC; CDR3: CASSQRDRACEQFF
V: TRBV4-1; size: NA; D: NA; J: TRBJ2-5; DNA: TGCGCCAGCAGCCAAGGGAGGGTCACGAACCAAGAGACCCAGTACTTC; CDR3: CASSQGRVTNQETQYF
V: TRBV6-5; size: NA; D: TRBD1; J: TRBJ1-1; DNA: TGTGCCAGCAGTTACTCGCGGACAGGGGGCACTGAAGCTTTCTTT; CDR3: CASSYSRTGGTEAFF
V: TRBV29-1; size: NA; D: TRBD2; J: TRBJ2-1; DNA: TGCAGCGTAGGGACTAGCGGGGGGGCAGGTGAGCAGTTCTTC; CDR3: CSVGTSGGAGEQFF
V: TRBV7-3; size: NA; D: TRBD2; J: TRBJ2-5; DNA: TGTGCCAGCAGCAATGCCGGGAGGCAAGAGACCCAGTACTTC; CDR3: CASSNAGRQETQYF
V: TRBV28; size: NA; D: TRBD1; J: TRBJ1-2; DNA: TGTGCCAGCAGTTCCAATCCTCAGGGACAGTATGGCTACACCTTC; CDR3: CASSSNPQGQYGYTF
V: TRBV4-3; size: NA; D: NA; J: TRBJ2-3; DNA: TGCGCCAGCAGCCAAGCACGGAGCACAGATACGCAGTATTTT; CDR3: CASSQARSTDTQYF
V: TRBV19; size: NA; D: NA; J: TRBJ2-7; DNA: TGTGCCAGTAGTATAGATCTAGCCTCCTACGAGCAGTACTTC; CDR3: CASSIDLASYEQYF
V: TRBV4-2; size: NA; D: TRBD1; J: TRBJ1-2; DNA: TGTGCCAGCAGCCGGACAGGGGAGGGTGGCTACACCTTC; CDR3: CASSRTGEGGYTF